Listed below are T cell receptor beta chains from one sample, sequenced in a study of OX40 agonist ivuxolimab in advanced cancers. The assay was immunoSEQ multiplex PCR, and TCRdb's table has in-frame clones only and misses some. The sample lists 65,000 to 85,000 clones; roughly 92% were seen once. Source: CD4+ or CD8+ T cells sorted from blood, taken in a trial of the OX40 agonist ivuxolimab. The origin of the receptors is an adult with an advanced solid tumor such as melanoma, head and neck, liver or kidney cancer. Each CDR3 is given with its conserved first and last residue. A D gene is named only where the DNA matches it firmly. Clone size is given for some rows only: seen once, a few or many times, or a class if the clone is expanded.

>.|.|TRBV7-9|TRBJ2-5
TGTGCCAGCAGCCCAGGTGCGGGCCAAGAGACCCAGTACTTC
CASSPGAGQETQYF
>.|.|TRBV5-4|TRBJ2-7
TGTGCCAGCAGCTTCTCGGGGGCCGCCTACGAGCAGTACTTC
CASSFSGAAYEQYF
>.|.|TRBV9|TRBJ1-6
TGTGCCAGCAGCGTCGGGACCGATAATTCACCCCTCCACTTT
CASSVGTDNSPLHF
>once|.|TRBV9|TRBJ2-1
TGTGCCAGCAGCGCGGAGGACGGGGGTGGGCAGTTCTTC
CASSAEDGGGQFF
>.|.|TRBV10-3|TRBJ2-7
TGTGCCATCAATCTGGACGGATCCTACGAGCAGTACTTC
CAINLDGSYEQYF
>.|.|TRBV7-9|TRBJ2-7
TGTGCCAGCAGCTTTGCAAGTTTCAAGCAGTACTTC
CASSFASFKQYF
>.|TRBD2|TRBV2|TRBJ2-5
TGTGCCAGCGGGACGGGGGGGCCGAGGGAGACCCAGTACTTC
CASGTGGPRETQYF
>.|TRBD1|TRBV30|TRBJ2-7
TGTGCCTGGAGTGGGACAGGGACTGGTGACGAGCAGTACTTC
CAWSGTGTGDEQYF
>.|.|TRBV5-6|TRBJ2-2
TGTGCCAGCAGCTTGGGAATCAGGATTGAGGGCACCGGGGAGCTGTTTTTT
CASSLGIRIEGTGELFF
>once|.|TRBV19|TRBJ2-7
TGTGCCAGTACCCCAAAGTTCGGACAGCCTCCCTACGAGCAGTACTTC
CASTPKFGQPPYEQYF
>.|TRBD1|TRBV6-5|TRBJ1-2
TGTGCCAGCAGTCACGGACAGGGACTCTATGGCTACACCTTC
CASSHGQGLYGYTF
>.|TRBD1|TRBV14|TRBJ1-2
TGTGCCAGCAGCCCCGGGACAGCGCCGGCCTATGGCTACACCTTC
CASSPGTAPAYGYTF
>.|TRBD2|TRBV4-2|TRBJ2-7
TGTGCCAGCAGCCAGGGTACGTCTAGCGGGGGAACTCCTTTCGAGCAGTACTTC
CASSQGTSSGGTPFEQYF
>.|.|TRBV11-2|TRBJ2-7
TGTGCCAGCAGTTCCTACAGGGACCAGTCCTACGAGCAGTACTTC
CASSSYRDQSYEQYF
>.|.|TRBV6-1|TRBJ1-2
TGTGCCACCTGGATTTTCGGAGCTAACTATGGCTACACCTTC
CATWIFGANYGYTF
>.|TRBD2|TRBV9|TRBJ2-7
TGTGCCAGCAGCGTAGAAGGGACTAGCCACTTCTACGAGCAGTACTTC
CASSVEGTSHFYEQYF
>.|.|TRBV30|TRBJ2-3
TGTGCCTGGAGTGTGGGACCGATACACACAGATACGCAGTATTTT
CAWSVGPIHTDTQYF
>.|.|TRBV7-7|TRBJ2-5
TGTGCTAGCAGCCCCTCTCCAGGGACCCAGTACTTC
CASSPSPGTQYF
>.|.|TRBV11-2|TRBJ2-7
TGTGCCAGCAGCCGGGGACGGAGCTTATCCTACGAGCAGTACTTC
CASSRGRSLSYEQYF
>.|.|TRBV27|TRBJ2-7
TGTGCCAGCAGTTTCGCGGGGGCTTACGAGCAGTACTTC
CASSFAGAYEQYF
>.|TRBD1|TRBV27|TRBJ1-1
TGTGCCAGCAGTTCCCAAACAGGGGGCGTTGTCGCTGAAGCTTTCTTT
CASSSQTGGVVAEAFF
>.|TRBD1|TRBV23-1|TRBJ2-5
TGCGCCAGCAGTCACCGGGACAGGAGAAAGACCCAGTACTTC
CASSHRDRRKTQYF
>.|TRBD2|TRBV15|TRBJ2-1
TGTGCCACCAGCAGAGATCGGACTAGCTACAATGAGCAGTTCTTC
CATSRDRTSYNEQFF
>.|TRBD2|TRBV29-1|TRBJ2-3
TGCAGCGTTGCCGGCGGGGGGTCTAGCACAGATACGCAGTATTTT
CSVAGGGSSTDTQYF
>.|TRBD2|TRBV11-2|TRBJ2-3
TGTGCCAGCAGCTTAGCGGCGCGGGGGAGGGCAGATACGCAGTATTTT
CASSLAARGRADTQYF
>.|TRBD1|TRBV6-6|TRBJ1-2
TGTGCCAGCAGTTACTGGGACAGGGGGACTCTTTATGGCTACACCTTC
CASSYWDRGTLYGYTF
>.|.|TRBV4-1|TRBJ1-5
TGCGCCAGCAGCCAAGAACGACTGAGCAATCAGCCCCAGCATTTT
CASSQERLSNQPQHF
>.|TRBD2|TRBV23-1|TRBJ2-4
TGCGTCAGCAGTCAATCCCTGGGGGGGACGGAGATAAACATTCAGTACTTC
CVSSQSLGGTEINIQYF
>.|.|TRBV5-1|TRBJ2-7
TGCGCCAGCAGCTTGGCCGCGGGACAAGAATACGAGCAGTACTTC
CASSLAAGQEYEQYF
>.|.|TRBV10-3|TRBJ2-3
TGTGCCATCAGAGGGGTAAGGGGGACGGGCACAGATACGCAGTATTTT
CAIRGVRGTGTDTQYF
>.|.|TRBV6-1|TRBJ2-7
TGTGCCAGCAGTGAAGGGAGGGCAATTCGCTACGAGCAGTACTTC
CASSEGRAIRYEQYF
>.|.|TRBV4-2|TRBJ2-7
TGTGCCAGCAGCCAACCCAGGGCAGGGTCGGGGCAGTACTTC
CASSQPRAGSGQYF
>.|TRBD1|TRBV7-6|TRBJ2-1
TGTGCCAGCAGCCCGGGGACAGGGAGCCCCTACAATGAGCAGTTCTTC
CASSPGTGSPYNEQFF
>.|.|TRBV27|TRBJ2-2
TGTGCCAGCAGTCCGTACCCTCAGACGGGGCCGTTGAACACCGGGGAGCTGTTTTTT
CASSPYPQTGPLNTGELFF
>.|TRBD1|TRBV29-1|TRBJ2-1
TGCAGTGACAGGGCAGGGGATTTAAATGAGCAGTTCTTC
CSDRAGDLNEQFF
>once|.|TRBV7-9|TRBJ2-1
TGTGCCAGCAGCTTATTAGTGAGTGAGCAGTTCTTC
CASSLLVSEQFF
>.|.|TRBV11-2|TRBJ2-7
TGTGCCAGCAGCTCCAATTCAGGGGAGAGCTCCTACGAGCAGTACTTC
CASSSNSGESSYEQYF
>.|TRBD1|TRBV27|TRBJ2-1
TGTGCCAGCACTCTTAGCACAGGGGGGCAGGATGGTGAGCAGTTCTTC
CASTLSTGGQDGEQFF
>.|TRBD1|TRBV27|TRBJ1-3
TGTGCCAGCAGGGTGACAGGGTCTGGAAACACCATATATTTT
CASRVTGSGNTIYF
>.|.|TRBV11-2|TRBJ2-2
TGTGCCAGCAGATCAGAGTCGGCCACCGGGGAGCTGTTTTTT
CASRSESATGELFF
>.|TRBD1|TRBV15|TRBJ2-7
TGTGCCACCAGCACCTACGACAGGGTCTACGAGCAGTACTTC
CATSTYDRVYEQYF
>.|TRBD2|TRBV7-9|TRBJ2-3
TGTGCCAGCAGCTCGACTAGCGGGGGGGCAGATACGCAGTATTTT
CASSSTSGGADTQYF
>.|.|TRBV6-1|TRBJ2-6
TGTGCCAGCAGTGAATTCTGGGGGCGCATTTCCTCTGGGGCCAACGTCCTGACTTTC
CASSEFWGRISSGANVLTF
>.|.|TRBV12-5|TRBJ1-1
TGTGCTAGTGGAAGCAGTGAAGCTTTCTTT
CASGSSEAFF
>.|.|TRBV16|TRBJ1-6
TGTGCCAGCAGCCCAAGACAGCCGATATATAATTCACCCCTCCACTTT
CASSPRQPIYNSPLHF
>.|.|TRBV19|TRBJ2-1
TGTGCCAGTAGTTGGGGCATCTTCTCCTACAATGAGCAGTTCTTC
CASSWGIFSYNEQFF
>.|TRBD1|TRBV27|TRBJ1-2
TGTGCCAGCAGTTGGGACAGGGGCGGCTATGGCTACACCTTC
CASSWDRGGYGYTF
>.|.|TRBV7-9|TRBJ1-1
TGTGCCAGCAGCCCGCCGAGGGGAAGCTCGGACACTGAAGCTTTCTTT
CASSPPRGSSDTEAFF
>.|.|TRBV5-6|TRBJ1-2
TGTGCCAGCAGCCCAACCGGTTCGTCTGCTGGCTACACCTTC
CASSPTGSSAGYTF
>once|TRBD1|TRBV10-3|TRBJ2-7
TGTGCCATTAGGACAGGGGCATCCTACGAGCAGTACTTC
CAIRTGASYEQYF